A single sample gave rise to the 32 T cell receptor beta chains below, sequenced in a study of blood T cell repertoires in COVID-19. TCRdb keeps only in-frame clones here, not all; method: immunoSEQ multiplex PCR. Among more than 150,000 clones listed, more than 80% were seen once. Material: peripheral blood. Receptors were obtained from a man aged 55 to 70 with acute or convalescent COVID-19.

A few counts support this clone. This sequence joins TRBV18 and TRBJ2-7; 8 nucleotides match TRBD1. The V segment lost 3 bases and the J segment 0 bases; nucleotides outside the gene matches: 4. The CDR3 runs to 15 residues. In germline, CDR1 is KGHSH, CDR2 LQKENI. This CDR3 reads CASSPQGASSYEQYF. CDR3 coding DNA: TGTGCCAGCTCACCCCAGGGGGCCTCCTCCTACGAGCAGTACTTC.

The rearrangement joins TRBV2 to TRBJ2-1, with D maybe TRBD1 (5 bases). Germline loops: CDR1 SNHLY, CDR2 FYNNEI. V was trimmed by 4 bases and J by 8 bases, leaving 15 bases between them. The CDR3 is 14 residues long. In DNA form, the CDR3 reads TGTGCCAGCAGTGGTCTCCAGGGTGTGGATGAGCAGTTCTTC. Encoded protein: CASSGLQGVDEQFF.

The chain carries TRBV6-5 and TRBJ1-3, with D possibly TRBD1 on 5 matching bases. The CDR3 consists of 15 residues. The germline CDR1 and CDR2 sequences are MNHEY and SVGAGI. V lost 8 bases, J lost 0 bases, and 14 bases lay in between. CDR3 in amino acids: CASRQNLVSGNTIYF. CDR3 sequence (DNA): TGTGCCAGCCGACAGAACTTAGTCTCTGGAAACACCATATATTTT.

The V gene is TRBV7-8, the J gene TRBJ2-3, with 11 positions matching TRBD2. This CDR3 is built from 16 residues. Looked up from germline, CDR1 is SGHVS and CDR2 is FQNEAQ. Unmatched junction bases numbered 11, after V lost 3 bases and J lost 9 bases. CDR3 in amino acids: CASSFDSGGAYETQYF. The CDR3 nucleotides are TGTGCCAGCAGCTTTGATAGCGGGGGGGCCTACGAGACGCAGTATTTT.

This chain connects TRBV5-1 to TRBJ2-2; D is undetermined. This CDR3 has 16 amino acids. Trimming stripped 4 bases from V and 0 bases from J, with 13 bases between. Germline V gene data show CDR1 as SGHRS and CDR2 as YFSETQ. The CDR3 here is CASSRLGRSNTGELFF. CDR3 nucleotide sequence: TGCGCCAGCAGCCGTCTGGGCAGATCGAACACCGGGGAGCTGTTTTTT.

The V gene is TRBV27, the J gene TRBJ2-1; possibly TRBD2 for D (6 bases). V lost 8 bases and J lost 1, with 18 bases in between. The CDR3 extends over 16 amino acids. CDR1 is MNHEY and CDR2 is SMNVEV in the germline V gene (reference sequence). The CDR3 DNA reads TGTGCCAGCCAATACAACCTGGCGGGGTCCTACAATGAGCAGTTCTTC. Translating gives CASQYNLAGSYNEQFF.

The genes are TRBV6-5 and TRBJ2-7; TRBD1 aligns across 7 bases. CDR1 is MNHEY and CDR2 is SVGAGI in the germline V gene. The length of the CDR3 is 15 residues. The V segment lost 0 bases and the J segment 3 bases; nucleotides outside the gene matches: 5. CDR3 protein: CASSYSLQGNYEQYF. CDR3 nucleotides: TGTGCCAGCAGTTACTCGTTACAGGGGAACTACGAGCAGTACTTC.

The chain combines TRBV3-1 (or the pseudogene TRBV3-2) with TRBJ2-3; TRBD2 is a possible D gene (6 bases). This CDR3 is 15 amino acids long. CDR1 and CDR2 (germline): LGHDT, YNNKEL (reference sequence). Trimming stripped 4 bases from V and 0 bases from J, with 11 bases between. The CDR3 DNA sequence: TGTGCCAGCAGCCTCACTAGCTCAAGCACAGATACGCAGTATTTT. Residues: CASSLTSSSTDTQYF.

V is TRBV11-2 and J is TRBJ1-1; the match to TRBD1 covers 12 bases. The junction had 10 bases not matched to a gene; V was cut back by 4 bases and J by 1 base. Germline V gene data show CDR1 as SGHAT and CDR2 as FQNNGV. This CDR3 has 18 amino acids. CDR3 amino acids: CASSSSGTGGSWNTEAFF. The CDR3 nucleotides read TGTGCCAGCAGCTCATCCGGGACAGGGGGCTCTTGGAACACTGAAGCTTTCTTT.

J is TRBJ1-1 and V is TRBV5-6; TRBD1 aligns across 7 bases. Germline V gene data show CDR1 as SGHDT and CDR2 as YYEEEE. This CDR3 has 16 residues. V lost 3 bases, J lost 0 bases, and 8 bases stayed unmatched. CDR3 region: CASSSLRGVLNTEAFF. The CDR3 DNA reads TGTGCCAGCAGCTCGCTCAGGGGGGTTCTGAACACTGAAGCTTTCTTT. Full variable domain (rest looked up from reference TRBV5-6 and TRBJ1-1): DAGVTQSPTHLIKTRGQQVTLRCSPKSGHDTVSWYQQALGQGPQFIFQYYEEEERQRGNFPDRFSGHQFPNYSSELNVNALLLGDSALYLCASSSLRGVLNTEAFFGQGTRLTVV.

The CDR3 loop reads CASSRRPGHDNYGYTF. The CDR3 DNA reads TGTGCCAGCAGTCGTAGACCGGGACACGATAACTATGGCTACACCTTC. This rearrangement joins TRBV6-2 or TRBV6-3 to TRBJ1-2; D is possibly TRBD1 (6 bases). Per the germline V gene, CDR1 is MNHEY and CDR2 is SVGEGT. Between the trimmed V and J ends, which lost 5 bases and 1 base, there was a span of 17 bases. The CDR3 has 16 amino acids.

This sequence joins TRBV5-1 and TRBJ2-5, with a tentative D call TRBD2 (5 bases). CDR1 and CDR2 (germline): SGHRS, YFSETQ. The CDR3 totals 14 residues. V lost 2 bases, J lost 2 bases, and 10 bases lay in between. The CDR3 reads CASSFKPGQETQYF. The CDR3 nucleotides are TGCGCCAGCAGCTTCAAACCGGGACAAGAGACCCAGTACTTC.

This rearrangement joins TRBV27 to TRBJ1-3, with D hard to call. This CDR3 contains 15 residues. Trimming cost V 0 bases and J 1 base, with 7 bases left between them. Germline V gene sequence: CDR1 MNHEY, CDR2 SMNVEV (reference sequence). The CDR3 loop is CASSLSVGSGNTIYF. The CDR3 nucleotides read TGTGCCAGCAGTTTATCGGTCGGGTCTGGAAACACCATATATTTT.

The J gene is TRBJ1-2, the V gene TRBV3-1 (or the pseudogene TRBV3-2); TRBD1 is a possible D gene (6 bases). The CDR3 covers 14 residues. The germline V gene encodes CDR1 LGHDT and CDR2 YNNKEL (reference sequence). The ends were cut back, 5 bases at V and 7 bases at J, with 17 bases in the middle. The CDR3: CASSSSGGAVGYTF. The CDR3 DNA is TGTGCCAGCAGCTCCAGCGGGGGCGCTGTTGGCTACACCTTC.

V gene TRBV24-1 combines with J gene TRBJ2-2; possibly TRBD2 for D (5 bases). This CDR3 comprises 12 residues. V lost 12 bases to trimming and J lost 5 bases, with 12 bases between them. In germline, CDR1 is KGHDR, CDR2 SFDVKD. The CDR3, as DNA: TGTGCCTTCTCGGACTGGACCGGGGAGCTGTTTTTT. As protein: CAFSDWTGELFF.

This chain connects TRBV19 to TRBJ1-1, with 7 bases lining up with TRBD1. Germline V gene data show CDR1 as LNHDA and CDR2 as SQIVND (reference sequence). The CDR3 spans 14 residues. V lost 6 bases and J lost 0; bases outside the gene matches: 4. The CDR3 sequence: CASRRQGMNTEAFF. The CDR3 coding sequence is TGTGCCAGTAGGAGACAGGGAATGAACACTGAAGCTTTCTTT. Filled out from reference TRBV19 and TRBJ1-1, the complete variable domain reads DGGITQSPKYLFRKEGQNVTLSCEQNLNHDAMYWYRQDPGQGLRLIYYSQIVNDFQKGDIAEGYSVSREKKESFPLTVTSAQKNPTAFYLCASRRQGMNTEAFFGQGTRLTVV.

The chain employs TRBV19 and TRBJ1-6; D unresolved. The CDR3 is made up of 15 amino acids. The V gene's germline CDR1 is LNHDA and CDR2 SQIVND (reference sequence). V was shortened by 5 bases and J by 7 bases, with 15 bases between the two germline ends. The DNA of the CDR3 is TGTGCCAGTAGTGCGACACTTGTGGGCAATTCACCCCTCCACTTT. Its protein is CASSATLVGNSPLHF.

V and J are TRBV3-1 (or the pseudogene TRBV3-2) and TRBJ1-2; a possible D gene is TRBD1 (5 bases). Per germline, CDR1 LGHDT and CDR2 YNNKEL (reference sequence). Trimming took 1 base from V and 7 from J, leaving 13 bases between them. The CDR3 runs to 14 residues. CDR3 protein: CASSQAGGVSGYTF. In DNA, the CDR3 is TGTGCCAGCAGCCAAGCTGGGGGGGTTAGTGGCTACACCTTC.

J is TRBJ1-3 and V is TRBV5-3; perhaps TRBD1 as D (6 bases). TRBV5-3 is designated an ORF whose function remains uncertain. The V end was cut by 0 bases, the J end by 3 bases, with 19 bases between. The length of the CDR3 is 18 residues. This chain's CDR3 is CARSLVGRDNGGGNTIYF. The DNA for the CDR3 is TGTGCCAGAAGCTTGGTTGGCCGGGACAATGGAGGTGGAAACACCATATATTTT.

The sample holds one count of this clone. The genes are TRBV3-1 (or the pseudogene TRBV3-2) and TRBJ1-3; 7 nucleotides line up with TRBD1. Germline V gene data show CDR1 as LGHDT and CDR2 as YNNKEL (reference sequence). V trimming: 4 bases; J trimming: 3 bases; junction bases outside the gene matches: 6. This CDR3 is 15 amino acids long. The CDR3 spells CASSRRQGGGNTIYF. CDR3 sequence (DNA): TGTGCCAGCAGCCGTAGACAGGGTGGTGGAAACACCATATATTTT.

The V and J genes are TRBV5-1 and TRBJ2-7, with D possibly TRBD2 on 5 matching bases. The length of the CDR3 is 14 residues. Trimming took 1 base from V and 4 from J, leaving 12 bases between them. Germline V CDR1 and CDR2: SGHRS, YFSETQ. The CDR3 nucleotides read TGCGCCAGCAGCTTGATCGGGGAGACTTACGAGCAGTACTTC. This gives the protein CASSLIGETYEQYF.

This clone was seen only a few times. The CDR3 loop reads CAAASEDRGPGELFF. The CDR3 DNA sequence: TGTGCCGCCGCGAGCGAGGACAGGGGGCCCGGGGAGCTGTTTTTT. The V call is TRBV2, the J call TRBJ2-2; 11 nucleotides agree with TRBD1. Germline CDR1 SNHLY, CDR2 FYNNEI. V was clipped by 11 bases and J by 6 bases; unmatched bases: 11. This CDR3 has 15 amino acids.

The chain links TRBV7-2 to TRBJ1-1; maybe TRBD1 (5 bases). Germline V gives CDR1 SGHTA, CDR2 FQGNSA. The V and J ends lost 1 base and 7 bases respectively, with 22 bases between them. The CDR3 totals 17 residues. As DNA, the CDR3 is TGTGCCAGCAGCTTAGAAGGGACGGCAGGGAGGTGGATTGAAGCTTTCTTT. This gives the protein CASSLEGTAGRWIEAFF.

V usage is TRBV19 and J usage is TRBJ1-5; D remains ambiguous. The CDR3 is 15 residues long. The V end lost 3 bases, the J end lost 2 bases, and 11 bases lay between the germline ends. Germline V CDR1 and CDR2: LNHDA, SQIVND (reference sequence). CDR3 coding DNA: TGTGCCAGTAGTATTACAACCCTGGGCAATCAGCCCCAGCATTTT. Protein sequence: CASSITTLGNQPQHF.

The chain uses TRBV21-1 and TRBJ2-1; the table's D call of TRBD1 was not tested on the DNA. TRBV21-1 corresponds to a pseudogene. The CDR3 is 16 residues long. The DNA of the CDR3 is TGTGCCAGCAGCAAAGCGGCAGGGGGCAATTGGAATGAGCAGTTCTTC. The encoded protein is CASSKAAGGNWNEQFF.

The chain employs TRBV19 and TRBJ2-1; maybe TRBD1 (6 bases). Germline CDR1 and CDR2: LNHDA and SQIVND (reference sequence). V shed 1 base and J shed 8 bases, with 12 bases lying between them. The CDR3 has 14 amino acids. This CDR3 reads CASSIGRQGHEQFF. CDR3 coding DNA: TGTGCCAGTAGTATAGGACGTCAGGGGCATGAGCAGTTCTTC.

V and J are TRBV1 and TRBJ2-3; the table calls TRBD2, which could not be checked here. TRBV1 is tagged as a pseudogene. CDR3 length: 17 residues. CDR3 protein: CTSSQELVRDLSDTQYF. DNA for the CDR3: TGCACCAGCAGCCAAGAATTAGTCCGGGACTTATCAGATACGCAGTATTTT.

This rearrangement joins TRBV2 to TRBJ1-1, with TRBD1 as a possible D gene (6 bases). The CDR3 is 18 residues long. Trimming removed 6 bases from V and 1 base from J, with 24 bases in between. Looked up from germline, CDR1 is SNHLY and CDR2 is FYNNEI. DNA for the CDR3: TGTGCCAGCAGGCCGCCTCAGGGGCCGGCTTCGGCGAACACTGAAGCTTTCTTT. The encoded protein is CASRPPQGPASANTEAFF.

The chain links TRBV7-9 to TRBJ1-1; D possibly corresponds to TRBD1 (5 bases). CDR3 length: 13 residues. The germline CDR1 and CDR2 sequences are SEHNR and FQNEAQ (reference sequence). V was clipped by 1 base and J by 4 bases, with 7 bases between them. The CDR3 sequence: CASSLERGTEAFF. CDR3 nucleotide sequence: TGTGCCAGCAGCTTAGAAAGGGGCACTGAAGCTTTCTTT.

J is TRBJ1-5 and V is TRBV2, with D possibly being TRBD1 (5 bases). The ends were cut back, 2 bases at V and 2 bases at J, with 13 bases in the middle. This CDR3 has 16 amino acids. The V gene's germline CDR1 is SNHLY and CDR2 FYNNEI. CDR3 sequence reads: CASSELAGLRNQPQHF. CDR3 nucleotide sequence: TGTGCCAGCAGTGAATTGGCGGGGCTCCGCAATCAGCCCCAGCATTTT.

This clone was detected only once. The chain links TRBV7-9 to TRBJ2-5, with 8 nucleotides matching TRBD1. The germline gives CDR1 SEHNR, CDR2 FQNEAQ (reference sequence). The V and J ends lost 3 bases and 3 bases, in that order; junction bases with no gene match: 3. This CDR3 has 14 amino acids. The CDR3 nucleotides read TGTGCCAGCAGCTTCGTGGACAGGGAAGAGACCCAGTACTTC. This encodes CASSFVDREETQYF.

The chain recombines TRBV6-2 or TRBV6-3 with TRBJ2-4; 7 bases are shared with TRBD2. V lost 7 bases to trimming and J lost 9 bases; unmatched junction nucleotides: 9. Germline loops: CDR1 MNHEY, CDR2 SVGEGT. The CDR3 has 13 residues. Here the CDR3 reads CASNPGGKGIQYF. The DNA for the CDR3 is TGTGCCAGCAACCCCGGGGGGAAGGGCATTCAGTACTTC.